Listed here are 23 T cell receptor beta chains from one sample, sequenced in a study of blood T cell repertoires in COVID-19. Here immunoSEQ multiplex PCR was the method, and the copy in TCRdb shows in-frame clones only, minus some. The table includes approximately 94,000 clones, more than 80% detected once. The sample taken for sequencing was peripheral blood. The receptors here all came from a human donor in a cohort sampled during active COVID-19.

V is TRBV6-5 and J is TRBJ1-1; D not resolved. CDR1 is MNHEY, CDR2 SVGAGI, per germline. V was shortened by 4 bases and J by 6 bases, with 15 bases between the two germline ends. There are 14 residues in the CDR3. CDR3 nucleotides: TGTGCCAGCAGTTGGGATGAGGGTAACGCTGAAGCTTTCTTT. Amino acids: CASSWDEGNAEAFF.

The chain links TRBV10-3 to TRBJ2-7; 14 positions agree with TRBD2. The V gene end was trimmed by 6 bases and the J gene end by 4 bases; junction bases not matched to a gene: 5. The CDR3 totals 15 residues. CDR1 and CDR2 from the germline V gene are ENHRY and SYGVKD. In nucleotides, the CDR3 is TGTGCCATCAGGGTGACTAGCGGGGGGGCGTACGAGCAGTACTTC. This codes for CAIRVTSGGAYEQYF.

V and J are TRBV6-5 and TRBJ1-1; D gene uncertain. Germline V gene lookup returns CDR1 MNHEY and CDR2 SVGAGI. This CDR3 has 15 residues. Trimming left V 0 bases short and J 6 bases short, with 14 bases between. The CDR3 is CASSYSRRPGAEAFF. The CDR3 coding sequence is TGTGCCAGCAGTTACTCACGCAGGCCCGGGGCTGAAGCTTTCTTT.

The chain recombines TRBV5-4 with TRBJ2-3; 9 bases align to TRBD1. V gave up 4 bases and J gave up 2 bases; unmatched junction bases: 5. The CDR3 has 15 amino acids. Germline V lookup: CDR1 SGHNT, CDR2 YYREEE (reference sequence). For the CDR3, the DNA is TGTGCCAGCAGCGCCGGGACAGGGTACACAGATACGCAGTATTTT. It codes for CASSAGTGYTDTQYF.

V gene TRBV7-8 combines with J gene TRBJ1-3, with 10 bases fitting TRBD1. V dropped 5 bases and J dropped 4; count of bases not matched to a gene: 2. Germline V gene sequence: CDR1 SGHVS, CDR2 FQNEAQ. The CDR3 totals 14 residues. The CDR3 spells CASSQGQGGNTIYF. The DNA of the CDR3 is TGTGCCAGCAGCCAGGGACAGGGGGGAAACACCATATATTTT. Full variable domain (outside the CDR3, taken from reference TRBV7-8 and TRBJ1-3): GAGVSQSPRYKVAKRGQDVALRCDPISGHVSLFWYQQALGQGPEFLTYFQNEAQLDKSGLPSDRFFAERPEGSVSTLKIQRTQQEDSAVYLCASSQGQGGNTIYFGEGSWLTVV.

J is TRBJ2-1 and V is TRBV2; D call uncertain. The CDR3 runs 14 residues. Per germline, CDR1 SNHLY and CDR2 FYNNEI. V was clipped by 11 bases and J by 2 bases, with 16 bases between them. For the CDR3, the DNA is TGTGCCCTAATTCCCGGGTCCACCTACAATGAGCAGTTCTTC. This sequence encodes CALIPGSTYNEQFF.

The rearrangement uses TRBV10-3 and TRBJ1-1, with D maybe TRBD1 (5 bases). The CDR3 is 12 residues long. The V and J ends lost 6 bases and 6 bases respectively, with 11 bases between them. The V gene's germline CDR1 is ENHRY and CDR2 SYGVKD. The CDR3 bases are TGTGCCATCAGCAGGGTTTGGGCTGAAGCTTTCTTT. Translated, it gives CAISRVWAEAFF.

The chain employs TRBV24-1 and TRBJ2-3, with a tentative D call TRBD2 (6 bases). V was clipped by 5 bases and J by 3 bases, with 11 bases between them. The CDR3 length is 14 residues. Germline-derived CDR1 and CDR2 are KGHDR and SFDVKD. The CDR3 region has the DNA TGTGCCACCAGTGGAGCGGGTTTGACAGATACGCAGTATTTT. This translates into CATSGAGLTDTQYF.

Points on this clone: The germline gene is not matched at one end of the junction; a read error may be the cause. The V call is TRBV7-7, the J call TRBJ2-2; 8 nucleotides line up with TRBD2. The CDR3 loop spans 15 amino acids. The germline gives CDR1 SSHAT, CDR2 FNYEAQ (reference sequence). The CDR3 DNA reads TGTGCTAGCAGCCGCGGCCGGGAGGGCACCGGGGAGCTGTTTTTT. Its translation: CASSRGREGTGELFF.

This chain uses TRBV9 with TRBJ2-2, with TRBD1 as a possible D gene (6 bases). The CDR3 covers 17 residues. Germline CDR1 is SGDLS and CDR2 is YYNGEE. V was cut by 0 bases and J by 10 bases, with 22 bases left in between. The CDR3 protein is CASSVESSVWGPMELFF. In DNA form, the CDR3 reads TGTGCCAGCAGCGTAGAATCAAGTGTTTGGGGGCCGATGGAGCTGTTTTTT.

Note on this clone: Additional DNA sequences in this sample encode the identical CDR3. The rearrangement joins TRBV19 to TRBJ1-6, with 9 bases identical to TRBD1. The V and J ends lost 1 base and 7 bases, in that order; junction bases with no gene match: 2. Germline loops: CDR1 LNHDA, CDR2 SQIVND (reference sequence). This CDR3 comprises 15 residues. The CDR3, as DNA: TGTGCCAGTAGTATAGGACAGGGGGGCAATTCACCCCTCCACTTT. This translates into CASSIGQGGNSPLHF.

The rearrangement uses TRBV18 and TRBJ1-4; D is perhaps TRBD1 (6 bases). Germline CDR1 KGHSH, CDR2 LQKENI. V lost 6 bases, J lost 8 bases, and 16 bases lay in between. This CDR3 comprises 14 residues. CDR3 amino acids: CASSRAWQGEKLFF. CDR3 DNA: TGTGCCAGCTCTCGGGCGTGGCAGGGGGAAAAACTGTTTTTT.

The chain links TRBV4-3 to TRBJ1-5; D gene uncertain. V was pared by 1 base and J by 4 bases, with 5 bases between. Germline lookup yields CDR1 LGHNA and CDR2 YSLEER. This CDR3 has 13 amino acids. The CDR3 loop is CASSQGLNQPQHF. For the CDR3, the DNA is TGCGCCAGCAGCCAAGGACTAAATCAGCCCCAGCATTTT.

The rearrangement links TRBV6-6 to TRBJ1-2; 11 positions match TRBD1. Germline-derived CDR1 and CDR2 are MNHNY and SVGAGI (reference sequence). This CDR3 has 15 residues. V shed 6 bases and J 4 bases; nucleotides not matched to a gene: 7. The CDR3 spells CASRGQGAFSYGYTF. The CDR3 DNA follows: TGTGCCAGCAGAGGACAGGGGGCTTTCAGCTATGGCTACACCTTC.

This clone was seen more than once but under ten times. This chain uses TRBV5-8 with TRBJ1-2; TRBD1 agrees at 9 bases. Germline V lookup: CDR1 SGHTS, CDR2 YDEGEE. After removal of 2 bases from V and 7 bases from J, the junction contained 6 bases not matched to a gene. The CDR3 has 14 amino acids. The CDR3 DNA sequence: TGTGCCAGCAGCTTCGACAGGGGGATCTCTGGCTACACCTTC. Protein sequence: CASSFDRGISGYTF.

V gene TRBV5-5 combines with J gene TRBJ1-2; a possible D gene is TRBD1 (6 bases). This CDR3 comprises 13 residues. Trimming left V 3 bases short and J 6 bases short, with 12 bases between. CDR1 is SGHKS, CDR2 YYEKEE, per germline (reference sequence). CDR3 residues: CASSSRGADGYTF. The CDR3 coding sequence is TGTGCCAGCAGCTCCCGGGGGGCCGATGGCTACACCTTC.

A single count supports this clone. CDR3 amino acids: CASSLEGLAGVPYNEQFF. CDR3 bases: TGTGCCAGCAGCTTAGAGGGACTAGCGGGAGTGCCCTACAATGAGCAGTTCTTC. The chain couples TRBV11-2 to TRBJ2-1, with TRBD2 matching over 14 bases. The CDR3 sequence is 18 residues long. CDR1 and CDR2 (germline): SGHAT, FQNNGV. J gave up 2 bases and V 0 bases, and 3 bases lay outside the gene matches.

The V gene is TRBV2, the J gene TRBJ1-2; no reliable D call. This CDR3 is 12 amino acids long. Germline loops: CDR1 SNHLY, CDR2 FYNNEI. V was pared by 4 bases and J by 6 bases, with 9 bases between. CDR3 protein: CASSANGDGYTF. The CDR3 DNA follows: TGTGCCAGCAGTGCCAACGGGGATGGCTACACCTTC.

The V and J genes are TRBV18 and TRBJ2-7, with TRBD1 matching over 9 bases. This CDR3 is built from 16 residues. Germline V gene data show CDR1 as KGHSH and CDR2 as LQKENI. The trim removed 0 bases at V and 7 bases at J, leaving 10 bases unmatched. The DNA of the CDR3 is TGTGCCAGCTCACCACCGGGAGGGACAGGGTCTAAGGAGCAGTACTTC. Protein: CASSPPGGTGSKEQYF.

The chain has TRBV5-5 and TRBJ2-7, with 13 bases matching TRBD2. The V gene end was trimmed by 4 bases and the J gene end by 3 bases; junction bases not matched to a gene: 7. The CDR3 consists of 16 residues. Germline V gene sequence: CDR1 SGHKS, CDR2 YYEKEE (reference sequence). The CDR3 DNA reads TGTGCCAGCAGCAAAGGACTAGCGGGAGAATACTACGAGCAGTACTTC. Amino acids: CASSKGLAGEYYEQYF.

The rearrangement links TRBV7-6 to TRBJ2-4; weak D call: TRBD1 (6 bases). The CDR3 length is 17 residues. Trimming took 5 bases from V and 0 from J, leaving 17 bases between them. The V gene's germline CDR1 is SGHVS and CDR2 FNYEAQ. The CDR3 DNA is TGTGCCAGCAGCCCACAAATTGGACAGTTAGCCAAAAACATTCAGTACTTC. It specifies CASSPQIGQLAKNIQYF.

This chain joins TRBV10-2 and TRBJ2-7; 10 positions agree with TRBD1. The CDR3 is 15 amino acids. Looked up from germline, CDR1 is WSHSY and CDR2 is SAAADI. Trimming took 3 bases from V and 2 from J; bases not matched to a gene: 4. The chain's CDR3 is CASSDRGTGAYEQYF. CDR3 DNA: TGCGCCAGCAGTGATCGCGGGACAGGGGCCTACGAGCAGTACTTC.

The gene calls are TRBV18 and TRBJ2-3; no reliable D call. The CDR3 runs to 17 residues. The germline V and J ends were trimmed by 3 bases and 0 bases, with 16 bases remaining between them. CDR1 is KGHSH and CDR2 is LQKENI in the germline V gene. CDR3 nucleotide sequence: TGTGCCAGCTCACCCGCTCTCTCTGCGCCGAGCACAGATACGCAGTATTTT. It specifies CASSPALSAPSTDTQYF. The whole variable domain, filled in from reference TRBV18 and TRBJ2-3, reads NAGVMQNPRHLVRRRGQEARLRCSPMKGHSHVYWYRQLPEEGLKFMVYLQKENIIDESGMPKERFSAEFPKEGPSILRIQQVVRGDSAAYFCASSPALSAPSTDTQYFGPGTRLTVL.